This T cell receptor (beta chain) is from a study of T cell repertoires in cytomegalovirus infection. This clonotype was picked up many times. TCRdb used MiXCR to reprocess the reads, holding one entry per CDR3 protein. The repertoire consists of some 390,000 distinct CDR3 sequences, with around a sixth occurring once and the leading ten covering 7.5% to 9.5%. This CDR3 region has 14 residues. Trimming pared 1 base from V and 5 bases from J, leaving 9 bases between. CDR1 and CDR2 from the germline V gene are SGHTA and FQGNSA. This sequence joins TRBV7-2 and TRBJ2-1; a possible D gene is TRBD2 (6 bases). The sequencing input was PBMCs. The receptor was derived from a human donor in good health (CMV status not recorded). Some clones in this sample may be carry-over from other donors' samples. CDR3 DNA: TGTGCCAGCAGCTTAGTTCGGACTAACAATGAGCAGTTCTTC. Translating it yields CASSLVRTNNEQFF.